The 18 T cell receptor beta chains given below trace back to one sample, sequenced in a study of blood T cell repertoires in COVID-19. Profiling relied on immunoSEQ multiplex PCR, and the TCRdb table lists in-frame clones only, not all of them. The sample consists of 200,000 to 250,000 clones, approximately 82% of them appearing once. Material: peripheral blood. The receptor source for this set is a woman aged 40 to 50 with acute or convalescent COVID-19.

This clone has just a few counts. CDR3 bases: TGTGCCAGCAGTTACTCGGCAGGGGACTATAATTCACCCCTCCACTTT. Its translation: CASSYSAGDYNSPLHF. The V call is TRBV6-5, the J call TRBJ1-6, with D tentatively TRBD1 (6 bases). V lost 0 bases, J lost 3 bases, and 9 bases lay in between. Per the germline V gene, CDR1 is MNHEY and CDR2 is SVGAGI. The CDR3 extends over 16 amino acids.

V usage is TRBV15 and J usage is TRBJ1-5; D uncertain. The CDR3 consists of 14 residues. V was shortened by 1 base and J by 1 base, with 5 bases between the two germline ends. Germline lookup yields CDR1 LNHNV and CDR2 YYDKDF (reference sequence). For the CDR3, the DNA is TGTGCCACCAGCAGAGTCGGGAGCAATCAGCCCCAGCATTTT. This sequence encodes CATSRVGSNQPQHF.

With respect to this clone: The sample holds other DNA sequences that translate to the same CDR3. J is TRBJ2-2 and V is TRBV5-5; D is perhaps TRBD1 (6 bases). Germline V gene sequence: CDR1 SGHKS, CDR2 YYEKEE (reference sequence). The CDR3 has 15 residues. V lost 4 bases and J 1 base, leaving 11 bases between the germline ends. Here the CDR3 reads CASSRRTENTGELFF. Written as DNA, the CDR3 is TGTGCCAGCAGCCGGCGGACAGAGAACACCGGGGAGCTGTTTTTT. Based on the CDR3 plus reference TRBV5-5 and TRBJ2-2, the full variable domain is DAGVTQSPTHLIKTRGQQVTLRCSPISGHKSVSWYQQVLGQGPQFIFQYYEKEERGRGNFPDRFSARQFPNYSSELNVNALLLGDSALYLCASSRRTENTGELFFGEGSRLTVL.

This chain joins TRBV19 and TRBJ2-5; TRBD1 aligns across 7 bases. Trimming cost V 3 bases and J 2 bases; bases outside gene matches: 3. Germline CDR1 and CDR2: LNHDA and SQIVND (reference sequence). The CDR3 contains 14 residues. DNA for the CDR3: TGTGCCAGTAGTATCCGGGACAGACAAGAGACCCAGTACTTC. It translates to CASSIRDRQETQYF.

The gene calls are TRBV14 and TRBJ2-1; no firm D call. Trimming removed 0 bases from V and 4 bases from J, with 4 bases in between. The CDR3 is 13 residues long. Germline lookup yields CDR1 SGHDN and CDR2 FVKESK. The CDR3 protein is CASSQDRYNEQFF. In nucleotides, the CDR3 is TGTGCCAGCAGCCAAGATCGTTACAATGAGCAGTTCTTC.

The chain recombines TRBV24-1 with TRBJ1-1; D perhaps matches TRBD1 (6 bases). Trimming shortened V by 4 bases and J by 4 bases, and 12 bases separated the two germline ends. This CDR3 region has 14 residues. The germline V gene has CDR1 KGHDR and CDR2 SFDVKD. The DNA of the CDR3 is TGTGCCACCAGTGACCGGAGGGGGGGCACTGAAGCTTTCTTT. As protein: CATSDRRGGTEAFF.

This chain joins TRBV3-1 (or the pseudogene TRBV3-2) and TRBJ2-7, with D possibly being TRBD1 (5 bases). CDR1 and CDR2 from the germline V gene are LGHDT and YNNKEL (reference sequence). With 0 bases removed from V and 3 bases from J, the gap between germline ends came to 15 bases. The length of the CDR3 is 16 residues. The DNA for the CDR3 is TGTGCCAGCAGCCAAGAATGGGGCTTAAGACTCTACGAGCAGTACTTC. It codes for CASSQEWGLRLYEQYF.

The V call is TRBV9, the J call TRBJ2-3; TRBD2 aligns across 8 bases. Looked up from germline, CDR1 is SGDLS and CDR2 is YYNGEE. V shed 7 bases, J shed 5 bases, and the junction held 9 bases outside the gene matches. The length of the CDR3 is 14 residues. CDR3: CASSIRLAQDTQYF. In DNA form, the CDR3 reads TGTGCCAGCTCCATTAGACTAGCGCAAGATACGCAGTATTTT.

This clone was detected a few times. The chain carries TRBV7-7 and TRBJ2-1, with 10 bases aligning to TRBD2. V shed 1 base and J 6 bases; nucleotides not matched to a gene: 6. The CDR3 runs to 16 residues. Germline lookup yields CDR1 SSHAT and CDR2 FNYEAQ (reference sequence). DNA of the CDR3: TGTGCCAGCAGCTTAGGGCTAGCGGGAGCAGGCAATGAGCAGTTCTTC. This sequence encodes CASSLGLAGAGNEQFF. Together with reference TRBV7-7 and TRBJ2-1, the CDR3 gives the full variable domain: GAGVSQSPRYKVTKRGQDVTLRCDPISSHATLYWYQQALGQGPEFLTYFNYEAQPDKSGLPSDRFSAERPEGSISTLTIQRTEQRDSAMYRCASSLGLAGAGNEQFFGPGTRLTVL.

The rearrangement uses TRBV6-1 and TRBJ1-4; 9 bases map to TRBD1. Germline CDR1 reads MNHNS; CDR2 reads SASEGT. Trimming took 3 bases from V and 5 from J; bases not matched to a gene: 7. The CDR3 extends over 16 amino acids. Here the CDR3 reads CASSEPPGQGNEKLFF. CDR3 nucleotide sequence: TGTGCCAGCAGTGAGCCGCCGGGACAGGGAAATGAAAAACTGTTTTTT.

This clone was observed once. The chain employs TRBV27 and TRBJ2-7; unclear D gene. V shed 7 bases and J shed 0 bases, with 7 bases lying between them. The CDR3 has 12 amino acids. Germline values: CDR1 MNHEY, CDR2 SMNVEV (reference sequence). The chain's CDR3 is CASKSLSYEQYF. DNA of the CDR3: TGTGCCAGCAAAAGCCTCTCCTACGAGCAGTACTTC.

The CDR3 DNA follows: TGTGCCAGCAGTTTCGATGCCAGCTCCTACGAGCAGTACTTC. Translating it yields CASSFDASSYEQYF. The gene calls are TRBV27 and TRBJ2-7; no clear D gene. Trimming took 3 bases from V and 0 from J, leaving 9 bases between them. Germline lookup yields CDR1 MNHEY and CDR2 SMNVEV (reference sequence). The CDR3 is made up of 14 amino acids.

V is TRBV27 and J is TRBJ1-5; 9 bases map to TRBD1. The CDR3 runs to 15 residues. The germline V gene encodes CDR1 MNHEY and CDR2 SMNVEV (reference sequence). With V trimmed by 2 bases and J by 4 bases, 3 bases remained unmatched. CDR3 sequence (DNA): TGTGCCAGCAGTTTAACTGGGACAGGGAATCAGCCCCAGCATTTT. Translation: CASSLTGTGNQPQHF.

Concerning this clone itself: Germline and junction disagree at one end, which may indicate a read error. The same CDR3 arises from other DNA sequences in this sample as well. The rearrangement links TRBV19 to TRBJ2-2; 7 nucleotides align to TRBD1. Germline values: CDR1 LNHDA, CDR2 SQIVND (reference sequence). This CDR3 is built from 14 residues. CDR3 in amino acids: CASSRDRATGELFF. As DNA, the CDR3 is TGTGCCAGTAGTCGTGACAGGGCCACCGGGGAGCTATTTTTT.

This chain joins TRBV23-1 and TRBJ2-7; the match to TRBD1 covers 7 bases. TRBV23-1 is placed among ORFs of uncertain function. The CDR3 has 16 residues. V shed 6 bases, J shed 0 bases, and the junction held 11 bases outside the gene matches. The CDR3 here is CASSQLYRGLSYEQYF. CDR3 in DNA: TGCGCCAGCAGCCAACTGTACAGGGGTCTCTCCTACGAGCAGTACTTC.

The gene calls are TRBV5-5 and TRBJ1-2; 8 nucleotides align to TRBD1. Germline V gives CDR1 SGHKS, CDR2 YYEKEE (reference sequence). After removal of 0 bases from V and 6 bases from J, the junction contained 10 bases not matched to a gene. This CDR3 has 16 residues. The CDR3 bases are TGTGCCAGCAGCTTGGCCCGGAGCAGGGGGCAGGATGGCTACACCTTC. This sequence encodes CASSLARSRGQDGYTF.

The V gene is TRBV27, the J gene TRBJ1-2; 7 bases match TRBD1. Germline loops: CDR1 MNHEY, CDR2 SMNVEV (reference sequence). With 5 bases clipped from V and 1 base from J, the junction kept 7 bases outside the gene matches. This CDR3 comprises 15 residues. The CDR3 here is CASSGGTDSNYGYTF. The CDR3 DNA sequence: TGTGCCAGCAGTGGCGGGACAGATAGTAACTATGGCTACACCTTC.

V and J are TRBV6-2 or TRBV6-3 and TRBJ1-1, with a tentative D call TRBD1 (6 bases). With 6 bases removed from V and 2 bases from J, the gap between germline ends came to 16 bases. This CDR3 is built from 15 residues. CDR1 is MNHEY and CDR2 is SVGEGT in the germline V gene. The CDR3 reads CASSPIRGGNTEAFF. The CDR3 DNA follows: TGTGCCAGCAGCCCAATCAGGGGCGGAAACACTGAAGCTTTCTTT.